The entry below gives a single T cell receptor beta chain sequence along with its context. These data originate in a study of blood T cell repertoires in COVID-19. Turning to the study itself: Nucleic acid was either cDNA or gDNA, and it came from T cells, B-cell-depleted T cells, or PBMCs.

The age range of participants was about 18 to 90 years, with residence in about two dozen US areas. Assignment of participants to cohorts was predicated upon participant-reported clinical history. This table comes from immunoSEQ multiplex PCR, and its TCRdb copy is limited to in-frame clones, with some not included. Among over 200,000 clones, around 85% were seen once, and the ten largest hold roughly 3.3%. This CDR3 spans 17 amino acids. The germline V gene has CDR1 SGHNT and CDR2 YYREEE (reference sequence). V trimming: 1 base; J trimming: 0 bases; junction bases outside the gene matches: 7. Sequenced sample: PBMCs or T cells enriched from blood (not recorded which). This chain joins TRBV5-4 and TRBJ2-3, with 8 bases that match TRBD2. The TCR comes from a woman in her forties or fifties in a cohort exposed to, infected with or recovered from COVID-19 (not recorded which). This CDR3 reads CASSLSSGYYSTDTQYF. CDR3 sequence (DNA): TGTGCCAGCAGCTTGTCTAGCGGGTACTACAGCACAGATACGCAGTATTTT.